The next 11 T cell receptor beta chains were all read from a single sample in a study of technical replicates of blood from a few donors. Assay used: immunoSEQ multiplex PCR; TCRdb lists only in-frame clones, some missing. The data contain approximately 87,000 clones, 95% of them singletons. The specimen sequenced was T cells isolated from PBMCs. Every receptor here comes from a human donor in good health.

The chain uses TRBV5-1 and TRBJ1-1; perhaps TRBD1 as D (5 bases). Trimming shortened V by 7 bases and J by 6 bases, and 19 bases separated the two germline ends. The germline V gene encodes CDR1 SGHRS and CDR2 YFSETQ. The length of the CDR3 is 14 residues. The DNA of the CDR3 is TGCGCCAGCCGAGCGACGGCGGGGCAACCTGAAGCTTTCTTT. Amino acid sequence: CASRATAGQPEAFF. Full variable domain (remainder filled in from reference TRBV5-1 and TRBJ1-1): KAGVTQTPRYLIKTRGQQVTLSCSPISGHRSVSWYQQTPGQGLQFLFEYFSETQRNKGNFPGRFSGRQFSNSRSEMNVSTLELGDSALYLCASRATAGQPEAFFGQGTRLTVV.

The CDR3 DNA sequence: TGCAGCGTTGAAGATCATACAGGTAGACTCACAGATACGCAGTATTTT. Translation: CSVEDHTGRLTDTQYF. The chain recombines TRBV29-1 with TRBJ2-3, with D perhaps TRBD1 (5 bases). The ends were cut back, 0 bases at V and 2 bases at J, with 15 bases in the middle. Germline loops: CDR1 SQVTM, CDR2 ANQGSEA. The CDR3 has 16 amino acids.

The rearrangement joins TRBV10-1 to TRBJ2-1; possibly TRBD2 for D (5 bases). Germline assignment: CDR1 WNHNN and CDR2 SYGVQD (reference sequence). This CDR3 comprises 18 residues. V was trimmed by 2 bases and J by 0 bases, leaving 17 bases between them. The CDR3 reads CASSEPRRVAHSYNEQFF. The CDR3 DNA follows: TGCGCCAGCAGTGAGCCACGAAGAGTAGCGCACTCCTACAATGAGCAGTTCTTC.

The chain has TRBV12-5 and TRBJ2-2; D remains unclear. Trimming took off 2 bases at V and 6 bases at J, with 13 bases between the two ends. In germline, CDR1 is LGHNT, CDR2 FRNRAP. This CDR3 has 15 amino acids. The CDR3 DNA follows: TGTGCTAGTGGTTTGCTACCAGGATTCCCCGGGGAGCTGTTTTTT. Translating gives CASGLLPGFPGELFF.

The chain links TRBV7-3 to TRBJ2-2; TRBD1 might be the D (6 bases). CDR3 length equals 14 residues. The germline V gene encodes CDR1 SGHTA and CDR2 FQGTGA. The V gene lost 5 bases and the J gene lost 8 bases, with 15 bases spanning the gap. The CDR3 nucleotides read TGTGCCAGCAGCCCCAAGGGGGAGAATGGGGAGCTGTTTTTT. It is translated as CASSPKGENGELFF.

The chain has TRBV7-8 and TRBJ2-7; D remains unclear. The ends were cut back, 0 bases at V and 4 bases at J, with 7 bases in the middle. The length of the CDR3 is 13 residues. Germline loops: CDR1 SGHVS, CDR2 FQNEAQ. CDR3 sequence: CASSLAYAYEQYF. In DNA, the CDR3 is TGTGCCAGCAGCTTAGCGTATGCGTACGAGCAGTACTTC. Filled out from reference TRBV7-8 and TRBJ2-7, the complete variable domain reads GAGVSQSPRYKVAKRGQDVALRCDPISGHVSLFWYQQALGQGPEFLTYFQNEAQLDKSGLPSDRFFAERPEGSVSTLKIQRTQQEDSAVYLCASSLAYAYEQYFGPGTRLTVT.

This chain uses TRBV10-3 with TRBJ2-7; D is uncertain. V was clipped by 3 bases and J by 2 bases, with 8 bases between them. CDR1 and CDR2 (germline): ENHRY, SYGVKD. The CDR3 contains 13 residues. The CDR3 reads CAISDTDTYEQYF. The CDR3 region has the DNA TGTGCCATCAGTGATACAGACACCTACGAGCAGTACTTC.

The V call is TRBV28, the J call TRBJ2-3; 11 nucleotides match TRBD2. The germline gives CDR1 MDHEN, CDR2 SYDVKM. This CDR3 is 15 amino acids long. The trim removed 6 bases at V and 3 bases at J, leaving 5 bases unmatched. The DNA of the CDR3 is TGTGCCAGCAGCCCTACTAGCGGGAGAACAGATACGCAGTATTTT. Residues: CASSPTSGRTDTQYF.

This chain uses TRBV19 with TRBJ2-7; a possible D gene is TRBD1 (5 bases). Trimming removed 7 bases from V and 3 bases from J, with 16 bases in between. In germline, CDR1 is LNHDA, CDR2 SQIVND (reference sequence). The CDR3 loop spans 14 amino acids. In nucleotides, the CDR3 is TGTGCCAGTACCCCAGACAGAGTAAGCTACGAGCAGTACTTC. Encoded protein: CASTPDRVSYEQYF.

The chain couples TRBV9 to TRBJ1-5; D unclear. Trimming took off 3 bases at V and 0 bases at J, with 4 bases between the two ends. CDR1 and CDR2 from the germline V gene are SGDLS and YYNGEE. The length of the CDR3 is 13 residues. CDR3 nucleotide sequence: TGTGCCAGCAGCGCAGATAGCAATCAGCCCCAGCATTTT. Amino acids: CASSADSNQPQHF.

This chain joins TRBV7-8 and TRBJ2-1; 7 nucleotides align to TRBD2. Trimming at V came to 5 bases and at J to 0 bases, leaving 22 bases not matched to a gene. The CDR3 sequence is 21 residues long. The germline gives CDR1 SGHVS, CDR2 FQNEAQ. CDR3 residues: CASSQPTEHSGGRASYNEQFF. CDR3 nucleotides: TGTGCCAGCAGCCAGCCTACCGAACATAGCGGAGGGAGGGCCTCCTACAATGAGCAGTTCTTC.